What follows describes a single TCR beta chain. This sample was included in a study of T cell changes during pregnancy in multiple sclerosis. The germline V gene encodes CDR1 MNHEY and CDR2 SMNVEV (reference sequence). V lost 2 bases, J lost 7 bases, and 7 bases stayed unmatched. CDR3 length: 15 residues. This table comes from immunoSEQ multiplex PCR, and its TCRdb copy is limited to in-frame clones, with some not included. In the table there are roughly 100,000 clones, 75% to 95% of which are singletons. This clonotype was sampled from a female donor in good health, enrolled as a control in a pregnancy study. This chain uses TRBV27 with TRBJ1-5; 8 bases agree with TRBD1. Sequencing was performed on peripheral blood, taken after pregnancy. The CDR3 reads CASSLLGQGGQPQHF. The CDR3 DNA sequence: TGTGCCAGCAGTTTACTAGGACAGGGCGGCCAGCCCCAGCATTTT.